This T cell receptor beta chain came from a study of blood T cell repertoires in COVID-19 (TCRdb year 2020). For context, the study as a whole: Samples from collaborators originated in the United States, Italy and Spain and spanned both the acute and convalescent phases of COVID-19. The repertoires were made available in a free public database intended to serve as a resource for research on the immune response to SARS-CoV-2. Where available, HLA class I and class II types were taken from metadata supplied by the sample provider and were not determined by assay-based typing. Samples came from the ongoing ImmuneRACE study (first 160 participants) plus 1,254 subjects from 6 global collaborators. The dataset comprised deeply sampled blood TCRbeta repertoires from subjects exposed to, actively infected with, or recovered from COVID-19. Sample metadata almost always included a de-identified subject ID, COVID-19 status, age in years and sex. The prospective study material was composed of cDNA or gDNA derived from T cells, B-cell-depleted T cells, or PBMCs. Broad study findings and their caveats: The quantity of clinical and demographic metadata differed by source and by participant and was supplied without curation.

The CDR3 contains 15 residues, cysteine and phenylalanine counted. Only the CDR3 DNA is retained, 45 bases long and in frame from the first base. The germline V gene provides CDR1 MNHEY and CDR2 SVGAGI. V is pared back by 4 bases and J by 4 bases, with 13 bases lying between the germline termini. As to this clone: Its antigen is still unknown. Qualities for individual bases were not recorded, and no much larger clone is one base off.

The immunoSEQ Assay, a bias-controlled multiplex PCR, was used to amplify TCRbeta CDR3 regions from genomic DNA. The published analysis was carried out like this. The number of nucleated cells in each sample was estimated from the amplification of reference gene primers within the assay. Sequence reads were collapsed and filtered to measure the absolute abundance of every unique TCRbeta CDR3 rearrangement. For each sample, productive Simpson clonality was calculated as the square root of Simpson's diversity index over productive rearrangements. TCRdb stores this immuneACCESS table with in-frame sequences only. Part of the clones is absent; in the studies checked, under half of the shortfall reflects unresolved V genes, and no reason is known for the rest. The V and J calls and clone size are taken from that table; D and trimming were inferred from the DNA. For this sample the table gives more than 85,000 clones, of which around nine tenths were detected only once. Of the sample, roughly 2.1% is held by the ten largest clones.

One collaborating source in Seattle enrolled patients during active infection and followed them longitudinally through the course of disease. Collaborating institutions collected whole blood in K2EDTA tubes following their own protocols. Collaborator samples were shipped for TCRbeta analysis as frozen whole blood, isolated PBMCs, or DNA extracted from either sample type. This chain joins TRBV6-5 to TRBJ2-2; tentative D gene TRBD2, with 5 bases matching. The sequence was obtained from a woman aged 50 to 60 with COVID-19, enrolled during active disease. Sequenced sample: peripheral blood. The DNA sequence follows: TGTGCCAGCAGTTGGAGCGGCGGAGGCACCGGGGAGCTGTTTTTT. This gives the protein CASSWSGGGTGELFF.